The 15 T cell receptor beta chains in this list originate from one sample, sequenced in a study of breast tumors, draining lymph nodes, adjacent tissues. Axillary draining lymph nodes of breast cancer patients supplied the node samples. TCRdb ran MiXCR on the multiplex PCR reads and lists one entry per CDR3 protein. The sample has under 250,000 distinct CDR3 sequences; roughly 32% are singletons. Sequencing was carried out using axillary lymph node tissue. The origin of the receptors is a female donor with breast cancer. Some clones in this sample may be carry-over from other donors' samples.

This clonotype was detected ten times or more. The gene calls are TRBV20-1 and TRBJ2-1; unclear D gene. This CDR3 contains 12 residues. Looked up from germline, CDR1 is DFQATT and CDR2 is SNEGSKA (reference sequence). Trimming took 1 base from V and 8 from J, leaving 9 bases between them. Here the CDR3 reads CSARALGYEQFF. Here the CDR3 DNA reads TGCAGTGCTAGAGCGTTAGGCTATGAGCAGTTCTTC.

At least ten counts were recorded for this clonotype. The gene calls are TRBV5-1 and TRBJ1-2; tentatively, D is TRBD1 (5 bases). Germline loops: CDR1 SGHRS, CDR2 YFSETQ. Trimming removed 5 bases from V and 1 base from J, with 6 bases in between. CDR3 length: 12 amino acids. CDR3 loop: CASRGDNYGYTF. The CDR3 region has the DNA TGCGCCAGCAGGGGGGATAACTATGGCTACACCTTC.

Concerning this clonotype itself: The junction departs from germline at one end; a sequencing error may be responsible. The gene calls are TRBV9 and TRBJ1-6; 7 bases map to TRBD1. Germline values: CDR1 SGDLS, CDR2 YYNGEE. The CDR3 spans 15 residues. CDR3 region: CASSPRQGRGSPLHF. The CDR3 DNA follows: TGCGCCAGCAGCCCCCGACAGGGTCGAGGTTCACCCCTCCACTTT. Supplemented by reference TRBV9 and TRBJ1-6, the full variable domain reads DSGVTQTPKHLITATGQRVTLRCSPRSGDLSVYWYQQSLDQGLQFLIQYYNGEERAKGNILERFSAQQFPDLHSELNLSSLELGDSALYFCASSPRQGRGSPLHFGNGTRLTVT.

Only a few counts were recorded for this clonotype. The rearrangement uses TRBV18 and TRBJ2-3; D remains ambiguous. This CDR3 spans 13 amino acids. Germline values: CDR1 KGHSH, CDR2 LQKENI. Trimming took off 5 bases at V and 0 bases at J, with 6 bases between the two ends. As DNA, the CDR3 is TGTGCCAGCTCAGCCCCTAGCACAGATACGCAGTATTTT. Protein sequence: CASSAPSTDTQYF.

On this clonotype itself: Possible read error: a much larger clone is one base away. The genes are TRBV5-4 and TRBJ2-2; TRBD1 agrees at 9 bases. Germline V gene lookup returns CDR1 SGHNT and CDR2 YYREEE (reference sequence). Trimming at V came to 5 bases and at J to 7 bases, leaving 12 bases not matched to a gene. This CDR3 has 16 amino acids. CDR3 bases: TGTGCCAGCAGTCCATACAGGGGGCCGACCGGCGGGGAGCTGTTTTTT. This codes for CASSPYRGPTGGELFF.

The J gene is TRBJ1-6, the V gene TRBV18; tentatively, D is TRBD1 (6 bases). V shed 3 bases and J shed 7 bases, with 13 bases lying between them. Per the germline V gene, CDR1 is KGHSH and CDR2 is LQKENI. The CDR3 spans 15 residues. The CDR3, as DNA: TGTGCCAGCTCACCTCAGGGGCAGGAGAATTCACCCCTCCACTTT. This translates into CASSPQGQENSPLHF.

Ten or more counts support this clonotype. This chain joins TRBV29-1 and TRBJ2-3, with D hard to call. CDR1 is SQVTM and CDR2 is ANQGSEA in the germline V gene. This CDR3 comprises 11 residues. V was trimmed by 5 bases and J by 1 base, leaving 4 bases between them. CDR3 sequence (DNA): TGCAGCGTTTTCCGCACAGATACGCAGTATTTT. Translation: CSVFRTDTQYF.

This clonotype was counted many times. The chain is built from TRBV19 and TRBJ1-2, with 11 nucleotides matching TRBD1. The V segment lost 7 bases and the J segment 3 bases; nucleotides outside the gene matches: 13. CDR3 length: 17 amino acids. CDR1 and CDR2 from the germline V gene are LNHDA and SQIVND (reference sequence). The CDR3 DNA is TGTGCCAGTACCCCCGGGACAGGGGGTAGTTGGGACTATGGCTACACCTTC. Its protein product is CASTPGTGGSWDYGYTF.

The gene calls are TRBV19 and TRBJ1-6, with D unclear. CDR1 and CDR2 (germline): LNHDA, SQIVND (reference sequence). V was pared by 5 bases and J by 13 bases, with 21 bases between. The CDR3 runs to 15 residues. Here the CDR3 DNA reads TGTGCCAGTAGTGTCTCGGCAGACTCCTCTTCGCCCCTCCACTTT. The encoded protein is CASSVSADSSSPLHF.

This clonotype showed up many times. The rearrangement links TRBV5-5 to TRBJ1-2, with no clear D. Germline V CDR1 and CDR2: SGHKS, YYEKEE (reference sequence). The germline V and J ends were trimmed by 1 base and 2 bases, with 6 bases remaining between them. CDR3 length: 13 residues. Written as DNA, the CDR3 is TGTGCCAGCAGCTTGACACAAAACTATGGCTACACCTTC. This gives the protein CASSLTQNYGYTF.

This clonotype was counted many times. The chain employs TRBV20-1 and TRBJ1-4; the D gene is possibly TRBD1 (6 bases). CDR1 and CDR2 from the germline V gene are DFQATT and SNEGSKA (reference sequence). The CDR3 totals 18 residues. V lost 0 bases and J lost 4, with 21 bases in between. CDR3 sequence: CSARDEGGRGQLNEKLFF. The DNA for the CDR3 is TGCAGTGCTAGAGATGAGGGGGGCAGGGGCCAACTTAATGAAAAACTGTTTTTT.

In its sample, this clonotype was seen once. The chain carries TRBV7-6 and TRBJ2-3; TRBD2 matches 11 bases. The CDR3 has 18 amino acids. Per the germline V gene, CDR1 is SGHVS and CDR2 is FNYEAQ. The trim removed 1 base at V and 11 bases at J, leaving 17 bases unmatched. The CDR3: CASSLVAGGPRQIHEQYF. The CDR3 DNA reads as TGTGCCAGCAGCTTAGTAGCGGGAGGGCCAAGACAGATCCACGAGCAGTATTTT.

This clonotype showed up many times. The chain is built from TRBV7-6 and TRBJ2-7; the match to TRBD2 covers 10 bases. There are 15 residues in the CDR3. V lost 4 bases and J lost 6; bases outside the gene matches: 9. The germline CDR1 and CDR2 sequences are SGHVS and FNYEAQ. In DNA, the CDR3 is TGTGCCAGCAGCTCATCTAGCGGGAGTCTATTCGAGCAGTACTTC. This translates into CASSSSSGSLFEQYF.

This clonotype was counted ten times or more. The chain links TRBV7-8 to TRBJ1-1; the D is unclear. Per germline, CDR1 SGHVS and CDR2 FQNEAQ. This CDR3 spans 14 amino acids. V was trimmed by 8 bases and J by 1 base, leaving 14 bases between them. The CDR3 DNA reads TGTGCCAGCGGCCACAGTAGGCGGAACACTGAAGCTTTCTTT. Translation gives CASGHSRRNTEAFF.

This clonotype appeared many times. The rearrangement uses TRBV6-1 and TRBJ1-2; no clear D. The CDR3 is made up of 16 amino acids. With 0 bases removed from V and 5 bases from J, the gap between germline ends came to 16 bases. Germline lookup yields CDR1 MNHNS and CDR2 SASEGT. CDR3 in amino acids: CASSEAKGTSLYGYTF. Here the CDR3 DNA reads TGTGCCAGCAGTGAAGCGAAGGGAACATCCCTATATGGCTACACCTTC.